Listed here are 20 T cell receptor beta chains from one sample, sequenced in a study of response to subunit inactivated influenza vaccine (dated by TCRdb to the late 2010s). Receptor amplification or capture employed RT-PCR. The sample was run on an Illumina HiSeq 2500. TCRdb reprocessed the public reads (quality trimming at Q25 with fastp, clone calling with MiXCR) and kept in-frame beta chains. Rows are combined by CDR3 protein, so each entry shows the most common genes and DNA. For this sample there are roughly 710,000 distinct CDR3 sequences; 12% to 15% appear just once. Roughly 7.2% of the sample comes from the top ten. The material was PBMCs from blood, obtained less than 15 days before vaccination. Receptors originate from a man aged 50 to 60 who received an inactivated influenza vaccine. Donor details come from another sample of the same person, matched by shared clones.

Many counts were recorded for this clonotype. The chain couples TRBV29-1 to TRBJ2-1; the D gene is possibly TRBD2 (5 bases). CDR1 is SQVTM and CDR2 is ANQGSEA in the germline V gene. The V and J ends lost 6 bases and 2 bases respectively, with 8 bases between them. The CDR3 sequence is 12 residues long. The CDR3 nucleotides are TGCAGCGTCTCCGGGACCTACAATGAGCAGTTCTTC. Translating it yields CSVSGTYNEQFF.

The sample holds a few counts of this clonotype. The CDR3 DNA sequence: TGTGCCAGCAGCCTAGGAGGGGAAGAGCAGTACTTC. The encoded protein is CASSLGGEEQYF. The chain uses TRBV6-5 and TRBJ2-7, with a weak D call TRBD2 (6 bases). The length of the CDR3 is 12 residues. CDR1 is MNHEY and CDR2 is SVGAGI in the germline V gene. Trimming cost V 6 bases and J 7 bases, with 13 bases left between them.

This clonotype was counted between two and nine times. The V gene is TRBV29-1, the J gene TRBJ2-7, with D unresolved. Germline V gives CDR1 SQVTM, CDR2 ANQGSEA. The CDR3 has 12 residues. Trimming took off 4 bases at V and 5 bases at J, with 12 bases between the two ends. CDR3: CSVVSPGDEQYF. The CDR3 DNA is TGCAGCGTTGTAAGTCCTGGCGACGAGCAGTACTTC.

The table lists this clonotype with a few counts. For the CDR3, the DNA is TGCAGTGCTCCGCCTGCGGGAGGTGACAATGAGCAGTTCTTC. Protein sequence: CSAPPAGGDNEQFF. V usage is TRBV20-1 and J usage is TRBJ2-1, with 8 bases aligning to TRBD2. Looked up from germline, CDR1 is DFQATT and CDR2 is SNEGSKA (reference sequence). The CDR3 length is 14 residues. V shed 5 bases and J 5 bases; nucleotides not matched to a gene: 8.

This clonotype was seen a handful of times. This chain connects TRBV4-3 to TRBJ1-5, with 7 nucleotides matching TRBD1. CDR3 length equals 15 residues. V lost 3 bases, J lost 4 bases, and 6 bases stayed unmatched. Germline CDR1 reads LGHNA; CDR2 reads YSLEER. The CDR3 nucleotides are TGCGCCAGCAGCCAGGTACAGGGGCGGAATCAGCCCCAGCATTTT. This translates into CASSQVQGRNQPQHF.

This chain links TRBV6-1 with TRBJ2-1; D is ambiguous. Germline CDR1 is MNHNS and CDR2 is SASEGT. V shed 7 bases and J shed 9 bases, with 13 bases lying between them. The CDR3 has 12 amino acids. The DNA for the CDR3 is TGTGCCAGCACCTCGCCAGGAGCTGAGCAGTTCTTC. Its translation: CASTSPGAEQFF.

This clonotype was recorded at least ten times. The chain is built from TRBV5-1 and TRBJ2-2, with TRBD1 matching over 7 bases. The CDR3 contains 17 residues. The junction had 14 bases not matched to a gene; V was cut back by 4 bases and J by 5 bases. Germline V gene data show CDR1 as SGHRS and CDR2 as YFSETQ. CDR3 residues: CASSVRPFDRATGELFF. The CDR3 nucleotides are TGCGCCAGCAGCGTAAGGCCTTTTGACAGGGCGACCGGGGAGCTGTTTTTT.

This clonotype was found a few times. This chain joins TRBV2 and TRBJ2-1, with D uncertain. Germline lookup yields CDR1 SNHLY and CDR2 FYNNEI. V was cut by 5 bases and J by 0 bases, with 11 bases left in between. The CDR3 loop spans 15 amino acids. CDR3 bases: TGTGCCAGCAGTCCAGACGCAAGCTCCTACAATGAGCAGTTCTTC. Translation: CASSPDASSYNEQFF.

This clonotype was picked up a small number of times. The J gene is TRBJ2-2, the V gene TRBV7-2, with a tentative D call TRBD1 (6 bases). CDR1 SGHTA and CDR2 FQGNSA come from the germline V gene. The CDR3 is 15 amino acids. V gave up 5 bases and J gave up 4 bases, with 14 bases separating them. CDR3 coding DNA: TGTGCCAGCAGCCAAATGCAGGGGAGCACCGGGGAGCTGTTTTTT. Protein sequence: CASSQMQGSTGELFF. The variable domain in full, completed from reference TRBV7-2 and TRBJ2-2, reads GAGVSQSPSNKVTEKGKDVELRCDPISGHTALYWYRQSLGQGLEFLIYFQGNSAPDKSGLPSDRFSAERTGGSVSTLTIQRTQQEDSAVYLCASSQMQGSTGELFFGEGSRLTVL.

The rearrangement links TRBV11-2 to TRBJ2-5; D gene unclear. This CDR3 region has 15 residues. The V gene's germline CDR1 is SGHAT and CDR2 FQNNGV. V lost 1 base and J lost 5, with 14 bases in between. The CDR3 DNA sequence: TGTGCCAGCAGCTTAGGTCCGGACCCTTGGGAGACCCAGTACTTC. Translated: CASSLGPDPWETQYF.

This clonotype came up a few times. This chain links TRBV5-1 with TRBJ2-2; the D gene is possibly TRBD1 (6 bases). This CDR3 is 16 amino acids long. CDR1 and CDR2 (germline): SGHRS, YFSETQ. Trimming shortened V by 5 bases and J by 3 bases, and 17 bases separated the two germline ends. The CDR3 loop reads CASRWVQGSDTGELFF. The DNA of the CDR3 is TGCGCCAGCAGATGGGTTCAGGGGAGCGACACCGGGGAGCTGTTTTTT.

This chain uses TRBV7-9 with TRBJ1-1; D might be TRBD1 (5 bases). This CDR3 region has 14 residues. V lost 5 bases, J lost 4 bases, and 14 bases lay in between. Looked up from germline, CDR1 is SEHNR and CDR2 is FQNEAQ (reference sequence). The CDR3 DNA reads as TGTGCCAGCAGCCCGGAGGTCGGGGGCACTGAAGCTTTCTTT. Amino acid sequence: CASSPEVGGTEAFF.

V usage is TRBV3-1 and J usage is TRBJ1-5; D gene unclear. CDR1 and CDR2 (germline): LGHDT, YNNKEL (reference sequence). V dropped 0 bases and J dropped 6 bases, with 6 bases sitting between them. The CDR3 is 13 amino acids. In DNA form, the CDR3 reads TGTGCCAGCAGCCAAGATAAGGGTCAGCCCCAGCATTTT. It yields the protein CASSQDKGQPQHF.

This chain links TRBV4-1 with TRBJ1-2, with 7 bases identical to TRBD1. The V and J ends lost 2 bases and 6 bases, in that order; junction bases with no gene match: 12. Germline CDR1 and CDR2: MGHRA and YSYEKL. The CDR3 covers 16 residues. The CDR3 DNA reads TGCGCCAGCAGCCAACTCAGCCGGGACAGTGGTGATGGCTACACCTTC. Protein: CASSQLSRDSGDGYTF.

The V gene is TRBV14, the J gene TRBJ1-1, with TRBD1 as a possible D gene (5 bases). Germline V gene data show CDR1 as SGHDN and CDR2 as FVKESK. V was shortened by 6 bases and J by 1 base, with 12 bases between the two germline ends. The CDR3 sequence is 14 residues long. The CDR3 DNA sequence: TGTGCCAGCAGACACTCTGGGGGGAACACTGAAGCTTTCTTT. Translated: CASRHSGGNTEAFF.

This clonotype was found a few times. This rearrangement joins TRBV5-1 to TRBJ2-2; possibly TRBD1 for D (5 bases). The V gene's germline CDR1 is SGHRS and CDR2 YFSETQ. Trimming took 7 bases from V and 4 from J, leaving 17 bases between them. The CDR3 has 15 residues. For the CDR3, the DNA is TGCGCCAGCCGGCTTGGCGCAGGGTCCACCGGGGAGCTGTTTTTT. Translated, it gives CASRLGAGSTGELFF.

The chain uses TRBV7-9 and TRBJ2-5; 8 nucleotides agree with TRBD1. CDR3 length equals 16 residues. Germline trimming cut 2 bases from V and 5 bases from J; bases unmatched to any gene: 10. Per the germline V gene, CDR1 is SEHNR and CDR2 is FQNEAQ (reference sequence). CDR3 bases: TGTGCCAGCAGCTTAACTTCCGGGACAGGTGGGGAGACCCAGTACTTC. Translated, it gives CASSLTSGTGGETQYF.

In this sample, this clonotype turned up a few times. This chain joins TRBV2 and TRBJ2-5; tentative D call: TRBD2 (7 bases). V dropped 8 bases and J dropped 5 bases, with 21 bases sitting between them. This CDR3 contains 15 residues. Germline-derived CDR1 and CDR2 are SNHLY and FYNNEI. CDR3 DNA: TGTGCCAGCCGAATTTCGGGGGGCGCTGGGGAGACCCAGTACTTC. It translates to CASRISGGAGETQYF.

In DNA form, the CDR3 reads TGTGCCAGCTCACCACGGGGCGGGAGGGCCGTCTACGAGCAGTACTTC. Translation: CASSPRGGRAVYEQYF. This chain links TRBV18 with TRBJ2-7; 9 bases line up with TRBD2. Germline CDR1 and CDR2: KGHSH and LQKENI. After removal of 1 base from V and 3 bases from J, the junction contained 7 bases not matched to a gene. The CDR3 contains 16 residues.

The chain links TRBV9 to TRBJ2-7; 8 bases line up with TRBD2. Germline values: CDR1 SGDLS, CDR2 YYNGEE. The length of the CDR3 is 15 residues. V lost 0 bases to trimming and J lost 1 base; unmatched junction nucleotides: 3. CDR3 amino acids: CASSVDTSGSYEQYF. CDR3 DNA sequence: TGTGCCAGCAGCGTAGATACTAGCGGATCCTACGAGCAGTACTTC.